This T cell receptor beta chain is drawn from a study of blood T cell repertoires in COVID-19. Study context: COVID-19 samples, acute and convalescent, were from the United States, Italy and Spain. From T cells, B-cell-depleted T cells, or PBMCs came the material, which was cDNA or gDNA.

This table comes from immunoSEQ multiplex PCR, and its TCRdb copy is limited to in-frame clones, with some not included. The table includes roughly 90,000 clones, less than 85% detected once. Between the trimmed V and J ends, which lost 5 bases and 4 bases, there was a span of 11 bases. Germline values: CDR1 KGHSH, CDR2 LQKENI. The length of the CDR3 is 13 residues. The genes are TRBV18 and TRBJ1-2, with TRBD1 as a possible D gene (6 bases). Sample: peripheral blood. This receptor was identified in a woman aged 70-85 years with acute or convalescent COVID-19. CDR3 DNA: TGTGCCAGCTCAATACAGGGACCCTATGGCTACACCTTC. As protein: CASSIQGPYGYTF.